Given below is one T cell receptor beta chain in context. These data are taken from a study of regulatory T cells in long-lasting Graves disease. Germline-derived CDR1 and CDR2 are MNHEY and SVGEGT. The CDR3 is made up of 16 amino acids. Trimming removed 5 bases at V and 0 bases at J, with 14 bases between. Construction of the TCR beta libraries employed iRepertoire HTBI primers in conjunction with Arm-PCR of CDR3 regions. TCRdb called the multiplex PCR reads again in MiXCR, with one record for every CDR3 protein. Of about 460,000 distinct CDR3 sequences detected, 13% to 15% appear once; the ten largest clones hold over 15%. The time point was: newly diagnosed GD, antithyroid drugs for less than 3 months. Isolated PBMC RNA provided the starting material for the TCR library. The data also belong to a second study, concerning T cells in Graves' hyperthyroidism and ophthalmopathy. That work contributes: Together with thyroid ultrasound, orbital computed tomography, serum thyroxine and TRAb, clinical symptoms were used for diagnoses.

The sequence derives from a woman between 50 and 59 years old with Graves disease. V and J are TRBV6-2 or TRBV6-3 and TRBJ1-3, with D maybe TRBD1 (5 bases). The source was peripheral blood mononuclear cells (PBMCs), collected at new diagnosis, from a patient treated with antithyroid drugs. The CDR3 coding sequence is TGTGCCAGCAGTGAACGGTGGGGCTTCTCTGGAAACACCATATATTTT. Translating it yields CASSERWGFSGNTIYF.